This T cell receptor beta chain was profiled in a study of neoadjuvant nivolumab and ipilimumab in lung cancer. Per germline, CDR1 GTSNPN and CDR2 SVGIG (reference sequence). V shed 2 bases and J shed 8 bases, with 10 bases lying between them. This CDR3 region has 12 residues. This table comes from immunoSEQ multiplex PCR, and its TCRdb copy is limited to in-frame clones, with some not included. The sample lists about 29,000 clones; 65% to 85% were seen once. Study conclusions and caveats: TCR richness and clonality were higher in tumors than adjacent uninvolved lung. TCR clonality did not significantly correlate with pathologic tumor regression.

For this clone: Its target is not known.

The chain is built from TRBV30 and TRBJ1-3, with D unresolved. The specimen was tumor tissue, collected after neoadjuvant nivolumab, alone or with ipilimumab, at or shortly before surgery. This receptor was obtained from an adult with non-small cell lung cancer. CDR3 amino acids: CAWSSAGDTIYF. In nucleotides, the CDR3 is TGTGCCTGGAGTTCCGCCGGGGACACCATATATTTT.